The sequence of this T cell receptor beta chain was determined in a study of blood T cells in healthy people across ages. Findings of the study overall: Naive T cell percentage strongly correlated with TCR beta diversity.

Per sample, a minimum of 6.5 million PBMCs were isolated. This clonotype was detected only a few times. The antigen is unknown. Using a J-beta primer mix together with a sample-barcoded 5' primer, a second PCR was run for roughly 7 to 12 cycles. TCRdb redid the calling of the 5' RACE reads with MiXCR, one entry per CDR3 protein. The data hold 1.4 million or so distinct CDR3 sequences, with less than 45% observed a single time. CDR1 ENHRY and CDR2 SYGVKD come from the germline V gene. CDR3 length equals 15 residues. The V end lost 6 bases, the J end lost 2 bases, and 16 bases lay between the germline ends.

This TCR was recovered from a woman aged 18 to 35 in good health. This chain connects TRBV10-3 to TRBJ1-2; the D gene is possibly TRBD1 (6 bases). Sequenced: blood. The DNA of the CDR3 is TGTGCCATCAGGAATGGGGGGGCCCGGAACTATGGCTACACCTTC. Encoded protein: CAIRNGGARNYGYTF.